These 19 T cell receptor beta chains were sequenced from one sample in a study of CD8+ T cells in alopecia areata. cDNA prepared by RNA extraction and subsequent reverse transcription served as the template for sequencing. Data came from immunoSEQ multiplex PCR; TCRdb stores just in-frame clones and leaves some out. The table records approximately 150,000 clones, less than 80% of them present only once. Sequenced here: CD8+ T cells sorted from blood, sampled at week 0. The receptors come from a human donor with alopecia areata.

The CDR3 region is CASSLDSLQPQHF. CDR3 coding DNA: TGTGCCAGCAGTTTGGATAGTCTCCAGCCCCAGCATTTT. The chain is built from TRBV27 and TRBJ1-5; no reliable D call. There are 13 residues in the CDR3. The germline V gene encodes CDR1 MNHEY and CDR2 SMNVEV (reference sequence). V was cut by 3 bases and J by 7 bases, with 10 bases left in between.

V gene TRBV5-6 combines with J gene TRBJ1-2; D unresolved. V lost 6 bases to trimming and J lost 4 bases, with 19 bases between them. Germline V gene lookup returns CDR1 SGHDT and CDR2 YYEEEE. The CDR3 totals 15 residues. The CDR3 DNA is TGTGCCAGCAACCGACCGGACGGAGACTTCTATGGCTACACCTTC. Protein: CASNRPDGDFYGYTF.

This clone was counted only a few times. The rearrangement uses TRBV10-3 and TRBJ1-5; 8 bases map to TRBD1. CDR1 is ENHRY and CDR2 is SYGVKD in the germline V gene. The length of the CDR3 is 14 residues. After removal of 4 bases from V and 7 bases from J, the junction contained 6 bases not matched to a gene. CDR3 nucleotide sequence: TGTGCCATCAGTGTGGACAGGGCTAAGCAGCCCCAGCATTTT. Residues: CAISVDRAKQPQHF.

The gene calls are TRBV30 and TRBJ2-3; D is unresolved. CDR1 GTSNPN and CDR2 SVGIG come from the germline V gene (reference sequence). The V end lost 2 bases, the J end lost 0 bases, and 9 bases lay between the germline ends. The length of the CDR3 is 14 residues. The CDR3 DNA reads TGTGCCTGGAGTAAGGGAATGAGCACAGATACGCAGTATTTT. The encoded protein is CAWSKGMSTDTQYF.

CDR3 loop: CASSSWASDEQYF. The CDR3 DNA is TGTGCCAGCAGCTCATGGGCCTCTGACGAGCAGTACTTC. This sequence joins TRBV7-9 and TRBJ2-7; the D is unclear. Germline loops: CDR1 SEHNR, CDR2 FQNEAQ (reference sequence). Trimming removed 4 bases at V and 5 bases at J, with 12 bases between. The CDR3 contains 13 residues.

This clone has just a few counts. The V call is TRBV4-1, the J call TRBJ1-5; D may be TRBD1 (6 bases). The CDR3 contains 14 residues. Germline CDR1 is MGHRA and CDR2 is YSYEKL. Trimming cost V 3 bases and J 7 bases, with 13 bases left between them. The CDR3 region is CASSHQTGGQPQHF. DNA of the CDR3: TGCGCCAGCAGCCATCAGACAGGAGGGCAGCCCCAGCATTTT.

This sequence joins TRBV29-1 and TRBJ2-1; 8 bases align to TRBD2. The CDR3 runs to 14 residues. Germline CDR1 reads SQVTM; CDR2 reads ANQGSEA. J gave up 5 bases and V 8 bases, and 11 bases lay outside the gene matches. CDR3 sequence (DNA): TGCAGCATAGACGACGGGGGGGCCCACAATGAGCAGTTCTTC. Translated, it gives CSIDDGGAHNEQFF.

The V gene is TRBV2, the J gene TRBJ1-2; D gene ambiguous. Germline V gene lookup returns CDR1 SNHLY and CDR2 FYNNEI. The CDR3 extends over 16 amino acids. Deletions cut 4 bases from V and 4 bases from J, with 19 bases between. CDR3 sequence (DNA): TGTGCCAGCAGTGGTCTTTTCTTAAACCCTTCCTATGGCTACACCTTC. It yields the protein CASSGLFLNPSYGYTF.

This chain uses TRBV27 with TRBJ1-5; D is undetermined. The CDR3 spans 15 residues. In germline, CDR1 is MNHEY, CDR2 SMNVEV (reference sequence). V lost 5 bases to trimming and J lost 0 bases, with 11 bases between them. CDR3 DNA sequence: TGTGCCAGCAGTCCACTGGGTTATAGCAATCAGCCCCAGCATTTT. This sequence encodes CASSPLGYSNQPQHF.

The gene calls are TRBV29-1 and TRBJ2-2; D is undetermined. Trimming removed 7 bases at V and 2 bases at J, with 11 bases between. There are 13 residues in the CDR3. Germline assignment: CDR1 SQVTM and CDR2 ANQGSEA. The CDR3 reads CSAFNRNTGELFF. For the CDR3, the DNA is TGCAGCGCCTTTAACAGAAACACCGGGGAGCTGTTTTTT.

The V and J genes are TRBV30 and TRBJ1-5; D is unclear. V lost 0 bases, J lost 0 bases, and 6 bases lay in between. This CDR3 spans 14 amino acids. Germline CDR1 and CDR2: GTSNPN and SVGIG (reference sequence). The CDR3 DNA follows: TGTGCCTGGAGTGTATCTTCTAGCAATCAGCCCCAGCATTTT. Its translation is CAWSVSSSNQPQHF.

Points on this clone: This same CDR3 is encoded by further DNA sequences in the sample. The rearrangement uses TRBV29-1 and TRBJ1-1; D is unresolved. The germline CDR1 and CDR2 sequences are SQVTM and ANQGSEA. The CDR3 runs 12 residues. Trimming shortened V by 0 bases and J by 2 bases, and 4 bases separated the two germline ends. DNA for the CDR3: TGCAGCGTTGAAGAAGGAAACACTGAAGCTTTCTTT. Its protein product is CSVEEGNTEAFF.

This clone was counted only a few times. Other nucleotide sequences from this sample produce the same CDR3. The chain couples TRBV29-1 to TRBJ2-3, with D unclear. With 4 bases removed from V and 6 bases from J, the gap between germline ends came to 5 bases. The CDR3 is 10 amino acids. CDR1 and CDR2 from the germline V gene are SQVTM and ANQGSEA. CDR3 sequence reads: CSVVRDTQYF. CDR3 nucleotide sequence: TGCAGCGTTGTTCGCGATACGCAGTATTTT.

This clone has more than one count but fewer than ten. CDR3 loop: CSVEDQASGPRETQYF. CDR3 coding DNA: TGCAGCGTTGAAGATCAGGCTAGCGGCCCCCGAGAGACCCAGTACTTC. The chain recombines TRBV29-1 with TRBJ2-5, with 7 bases lining up with TRBD2. V gave up 0 bases and J gave up 4 bases; unmatched junction bases: 11. Germline assignment: CDR1 SQVTM and CDR2 ANQGSEA. This CDR3 contains 16 residues. The whole variable domain, remainder taken from reference TRBV29-1 and TRBJ2-5, is SAVISQKPSRDICQRGTSLTIQCQVDSQVTMMFWYRQQPGQSLTLIATANQGSEATYESGFVIDKFPISRPNLTFSTLTVSNMSPEDSSIYLCSVEDQASGPRETQYFGPGTRLLVL.

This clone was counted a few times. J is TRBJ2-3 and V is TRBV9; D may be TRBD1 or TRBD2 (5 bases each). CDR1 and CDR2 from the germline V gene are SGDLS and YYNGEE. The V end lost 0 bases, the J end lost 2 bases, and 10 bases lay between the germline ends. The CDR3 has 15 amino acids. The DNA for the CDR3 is TGTGCCAGCAGCGTAGGGGGGACCGACACAGATACGCAGTATTTT. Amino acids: CASSVGGTDTDTQYF.

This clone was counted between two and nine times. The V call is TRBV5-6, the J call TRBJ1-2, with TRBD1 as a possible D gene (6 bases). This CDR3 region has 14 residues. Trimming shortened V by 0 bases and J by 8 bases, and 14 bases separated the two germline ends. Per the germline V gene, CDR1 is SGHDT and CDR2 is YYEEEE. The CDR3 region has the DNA TGTGCCAGCAGCTTGGGGCAACCAGGGGTCGGCTACACCTTC. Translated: CASSLGQPGVGYTF.

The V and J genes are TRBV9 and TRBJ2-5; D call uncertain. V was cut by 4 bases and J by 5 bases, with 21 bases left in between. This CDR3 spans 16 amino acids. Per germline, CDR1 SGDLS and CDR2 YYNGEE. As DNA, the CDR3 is TGTGCCAGCAGCCCCGTGGGAAAAGCCCATTTGGAGACCCAGTACTTC. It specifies CASSPVGKAHLETQYF.

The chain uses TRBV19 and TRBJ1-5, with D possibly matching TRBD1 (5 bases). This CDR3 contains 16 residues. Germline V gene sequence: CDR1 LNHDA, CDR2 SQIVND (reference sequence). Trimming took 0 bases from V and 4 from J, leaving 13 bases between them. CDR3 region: CASSIDSWGLNQPQHF. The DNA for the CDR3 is TGTGCCAGTAGTATAGATTCGTGGGGCCTGAATCAGCCCCAGCATTTT.

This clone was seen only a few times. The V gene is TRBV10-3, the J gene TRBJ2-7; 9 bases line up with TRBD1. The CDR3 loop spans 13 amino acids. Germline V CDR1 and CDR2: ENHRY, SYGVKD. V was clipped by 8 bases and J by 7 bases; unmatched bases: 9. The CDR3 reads CAIAAGQGGEQYF. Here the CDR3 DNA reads TGTGCCATCGCGGCGGGACAGGGAGGGGAGCAGTACTTC.